This record looks at one T cell receptor beta chain sequence and its context. The authors reverse transcribed all of the isolated RNA, so sequencing captured expressed TCRB transcripts. Libraries were prepared by immunoSEQ multiplex PCR; TCRdb keeps only in-frame clonotypes and omits some of them. The table has 150,000 or so clones, 40% to 55% seen once. CDR3 length: 12 amino acids. Trimming at V came to 1 base and at J to 10 bases, leaving 3 bases not matched to a gene. Germline V lookup: CDR1 GTSNPN, CDR2 SVGIG (reference sequence). This record belongs to a study of beta chain features in type 1 diabetes.

This TCR was sampled from a man aged 18 to 35 in good health. The V gene is TRBV30, the J gene TRBJ2-1; 8 nucleotides agree with TRBD1. The sequenced sample was Tregs from blood. The CDR3 nucleotides read TGTGCCTGGAGTGCCAGGGGGCGCGAGCAGTTCTTC. It yields the protein CAWSARGREQFF.